These T cell receptor beta chains were read from a single sample in a study of cytomegalovirus exposure and HLA in healthy donors. The repertoire was sequenced with immunoSEQ multiplex PCR; TCRdb's copy has only in-frame clones and lacks some. In the table there are about 240,000 clones, approximately 87% of which are singletons. Sequenced input: PBMCs. Every receptor here comes from a young man in good health and CMV-seronegative. CDR3s include the opening cysteine and the closing phenylalanine or tryptophan. Fields, in order: clone size, D gene, V gene, J gene, CDR3 protein, CDR3 DNA. D genes are given only for firm matches. Not all rows give a size; the values are once, few, many and, for expanded clones, a class.

size: .
D: .
V: TRBV28
J: TRBJ1-1
CDR3: CASSRVPGQGGVEAFF
DNA: TGTGCCAGCAGCCGCGTCCCGGGACAAGGGGGGGTAGAAGCTTTCTTT

size: .
D: .
V: TRBV6-4
J: TRBJ2-1
CDR3: CASSEGSGDSDDEQFF
DNA: TGTGCCAGCAGTGAGGGTTCTGGTGATAGCGATGATGAGCAGTTCTTC

size: once
D: TRBD1
V: TRBV6-1
J: TRBJ1-5
CDR3: CASWGQIYNQPQHF
DNA: TGTGCCAGCTGGGGACAGATCTATAATCAGCCCCAGCATTTT

size: .
D: .
V: TRBV23-1
J: TRBJ2-1
CDR3: CASAPGRKRYNEQFF
DNA: TGCGCCAGCGCCCCTGGCCGGAAGCGCTACAATGAGCAGTTCTTC

size: .
D: .
V: TRBV18
J: TRBJ2-1
CDR3: CASSLQGPGGPYNEQFF
DNA: TGTGCCAGCTCCCTACAGGGACCGGGAGGTCCCTACAATGAGCAGTTCTTC

size: once
D: .
V: TRBV27
J: TRBJ2-1
CDR3: CASSWELNSYNEQFF
DNA: TGTGCCAGCAGTTGGGAGCTTAACTCCTACAATGAGCAGTTCTTC

size: .
D: TRBD1
V: TRBV2
J: TRBJ1-3
CDR3: CASSDDRAGGNTIYF
DNA: TGTGCCAGCAGCGACGACAGGGCTGGAGGAAACACCATATATTTT

size: .
D: .
V: TRBV18
J: TRBJ2-3
CDR3: CASSPAVSDTQYF
DNA: TGTGCCAGCTCACCGGCTGTCTCGGATACGCAGTATTTT

size: .
D: TRBD1
V: TRBV5-1
J: TRBJ1-2
CDR3: CASSYRGDGGYTF
DNA: TGCGCCAGCAGCTACAGGGGGGATGGTGGCTACACCTTC

size: .
D: .
V: TRBV16
J: TRBJ1-2
CDR3: CASSQFGRGGYTF
DNA: TGTGCCAGCAGCCAATTTGGGAGGGGAGGCTACACCTTC

size: .
D: TRBD1
V: TRBV7-8
J: TRBJ2-3
CDR3: CASSLMGTGTDTQYF
DNA: TGTGCCAGCAGCTTGATGGGGACAGGCACAGATACGCAGTATTTT